The 13 T cell receptor beta chains presented below share a single source sample, sequenced in a study of response to subunit inactivated influenza vaccine. A single record per CDR3 protein comes from TCRdb applying MiXCR to the RT-PCR reads. The sample records hundreds of thousands of distinct CDR3 sequences, around a sixth being singletons. Here the sequenced sample was PBMCs from blood, taken 11 to 12 days after vaccination. All receptors derive from a man between 50 and 59 years old who received an inactivated influenza vaccine.

The CDR3 sequence is CASNGGEDYNEQFF. The CDR3 DNA is TGCGCCAGTAATGGGGGGGAGGACTACAATGAGCAGTTCTTC. The chain joins TRBV5-1 to TRBJ2-1; 7 bases fit TRBD2. The germline V gene has CDR1 SGHRS and CDR2 YFSETQ. Trimming removed 8 bases from V and 3 bases from J; junction bases left unmatched: 8. The CDR3 totals 14 residues.

This clonotype was seen a handful of times. This chain connects TRBV29-1 to TRBJ2-3; D is possibly TRBD1 (6 bases). V lost 7 bases and J 2 bases, leaving 10 bases between the germline ends. Germline CDR1 is SQVTM and CDR2 is ANQGSEA. CDR3 length equals 12 residues. This CDR3 is CSGGQNTDTQYF. DNA of the CDR3: TGCAGCGGTGGACAGAACACAGATACGCAGTATTTT.

The chain joins TRBV5-1 to TRBJ2-5; D is unclear. Germline CDR1 SGHRS, CDR2 YFSETQ. The CDR3 length is 16 residues. The V and J ends lost 5 bases and 2 bases respectively, with 19 bases between them. CDR3 in amino acids: CASSWGSGHGQETQYF. CDR3 coding DNA: TGCGCCAGCAGTTGGGGTTCTGGGCATGGGCAAGAGACCCAGTACTTC.

The chain has TRBV5-1 and TRBJ2-1; TRBD1 matches 7 bases. V lost 2 bases and J lost 8; bases outside the gene matches: 16. From germline, CDR1 is SGHRS and CDR2 YFSETQ. This CDR3 has 17 amino acids. The DNA for the CDR3 is TGCGCCAGCAGCTTTTCCGGGACAGTCCCTGGGTGGGATGAGCAGTTCTTC. This translates into CASSFSGTVPGWDEQFF.

The chain is built from TRBV11-1 and TRBJ2-5; 7 positions agree with TRBD1. With 4 bases clipped from V and 5 bases from J, the junction kept 7 bases outside the gene matches. The germline V gene has CDR1 SGHAT and CDR2 FQDESV (reference sequence). CDR3 length equals 14 residues. CDR3 DNA: TGTGCCAGCAGCTCTTCGACAGGGCAGGAGACCCAGTACTTC. Translated, it gives CASSSSTGQETQYF. Drawing the rest from reference TRBV11-1 and TRBJ2-5, the complete variable domain is EAEVAQSPRYKITEKSQAVAFWCDPISGHATLYWYRQILGQGPELLVQFQDESVVDDSQLPKDRFSAERLKGVDSTLKIQPAELGDSAMYLCASSSSTGQETQYFGPGTRLLVL.

This clonotype was seen repeatedly, ten times or more. V usage is TRBV28 and J usage is TRBJ2-4; 8 bases are shared with TRBD1. This CDR3 region has 13 residues. With V trimmed by 5 bases and J by 6 bases, 3 bases remained unmatched. Germline CDR1 MDHEN, CDR2 SYDVKM. In DNA, the CDR3 is TGTGCCAGCAGTCCTGGACAGGGAAACATTCAGTACTTC. It translates to CASSPGQGNIQYF.

This clonotype came up a few times. The chain employs TRBV20-1 and TRBJ2-5; a possible D gene is TRBD2 (6 bases). V shed 2 bases and J shed 1 base, with 8 bases lying between them. Germline V gene lookup returns CDR1 DFQATT and CDR2 SNEGSKA (reference sequence). The CDR3 is 13 residues long. The CDR3: CSARYSGQETQYF. DNA for the CDR3: TGCAGTGCTAGATATAGCGGCCAAGAGACCCAGTACTTC.

A note on this clonotype: The junction shows a germline mismatch at one end, possibly a read error. This chain connects TRBV6-2 or TRBV6-3 to TRBJ1-2; D call uncertain. This CDR3 is 12 amino acids long. Germline-derived CDR1 and CDR2 are MNHEY and SVGEGT. This CDR3 reads CASSYAGSRVYF. The CDR3 DNA follows: TGTGCCAGCAGTTACGCGGGATCCCGAGTTTACTTC.

This clonotype showed up many times. V and J are TRBV20-1 and TRBJ2-7, with 7 bases lining up with TRBD2. This CDR3 is 13 amino acids long. Germline V gene lookup returns CDR1 DFQATT and CDR2 SNEGSKA (reference sequence). After removal of 6 bases from V and 0 bases from J, the junction contained 5 bases not matched to a gene. In DNA form, the CDR3 reads TGCAGTGCCCGGGGGGTGAGCTCCTACGAGCAGTACTTC. Translated, it gives CSARGVSSYEQYF.

The chain employs TRBV7-9 and TRBJ2-1, with a tentative D call TRBD2 (6 bases). With 0 bases removed from V and 8 bases from J, the gap between germline ends came to 17 bases. CDR1 is SEHNR and CDR2 is FQNEAQ in the germline V gene (reference sequence). The CDR3 is 16 amino acids. The CDR3 coding sequence is TGTGCCAGCAGCTTAGCCCAGCGGGCCGACCTCCATGAGCAGTTCTTC. Protein sequence: CASSLAQRADLHEQFF.

This chain joins TRBV28 and TRBJ1-2, with D perhaps matching TRBD1 (5 bases). This CDR3 spans 13 amino acids. Trimming took off 2 bases at V and 8 bases at J, with 12 bases between the two ends. Germline V gives CDR1 MDHEN, CDR2 SYDVKM. The CDR3 DNA reads TGTGCCAGCAGTTTACCCCGGGGCCGGGGCTACACCTTC. Translated, it gives CASSLPRGRGYTF.

The J gene is TRBJ2-2, the V gene TRBV29-1; the match to TRBD1 covers 10 bases. Germline CDR1 and CDR2: SQVTM and ANQGSEA. V was pared by 6 bases and J by 1 base, with 2 bases of the junction left unmatched. This CDR3 comprises 14 residues. CDR3 DNA: TGCAGCGTAGGGACAGGGGAGAACACCGGGGAGCTGTTTTTT. As protein: CSVGTGENTGELFF.

This clonotype has at least ten counts. The chain carries TRBV4-1 and TRBJ1-1; D is possibly TRBD1 (5 bases). CDR1 MGHRA and CDR2 YSYEKL come from the germline V gene. V was trimmed by 4 bases and J by 0 bases, leaving 15 bases between them. The CDR3 consists of 16 residues. This CDR3 reads CASSPRTGGMNTEAFF. In DNA form, the CDR3 reads TGCGCCAGCAGCCCCCGGACGGGGGGAATGAACACTGAAGCTTTCTTT.